This TCR beta chain was identified in a study of naive and memory T cell subsets. Germline CDR1 and CDR2: SQVTM and ANQGSEA. CDR3 length: 15 amino acids. Trimming removed 6 bases from V and 0 bases from J, with 16 bases in between. The beta constant-region primer was an equimolar mix of two oligonucleotides covering TRBC1 and TRBC2. Four rounds of PCR amplified the ligated cDNA using nested alpha and beta constant-region primers plus SP2. Using its own MiXCR run on the UMI-ligation and nested PCR reads, TCRdb lists one record per CDR3 protein. The data contain some 87,000 distinct CDR3 sequences, 7% to 7.5% of them singletons. General study results and limits: No ground truth validated the naive and memory repertoire findings.

Turning to this clonotype: Its antigen is not known.

The source is a human donor in good health. Sequenced: central memory CD4+ T cells from blood. This chain joins TRBV29-1 and TRBJ2-3, with D perhaps assigned TRBD1 or TRBD2 (5 bases each). The CDR3 region has the DNA TGCAGCGTCTCACTGGGGCGGACTAGCACAGATACGCAGTATTTT. Protein: CSVSLGRTSTDTQYF.